This T cell receptor (beta chain) was recorded in a study of long-term antiretroviral therapy in people with HIV. Across the study: Collection of the earliest samples took place about a decade ahead of the 2015 immediate-ART recommendation.

Samples were assayed with immunoSEQ v3.0 at survey level. Profiled with immunoSEQ multiplex PCR; TCRdb holds only in-frame clones, not every one. Of tens of thousands of clones listed, 80% to 95% are singletons. As regards this clone: What it recognizes is unknown.

The study used samples holding roughly 0.85-11 million cryopreserved PBMC before DNA extraction. Study-level points and caveats: The clones with expansion before ART were dominant in the repertoire at all time points.

Germline V gene data show CDR1 as LGHNA and CDR2 as YSLEER. V dropped 1 base and J dropped 10 bases, with 7 bases sitting between them. The CDR3 is 12 residues long. The sequence came from a woman in her fifties or sixties with HIV. V usage is TRBV4-3 and J usage is TRBJ1-4; D gene unclear. The sample in question was unsorted PBMCs, obtained 4.4 years after starting antiretroviral therapy. The CDR3, as DNA: TGCGCCAGCAGCCAAGTGGAGGGAAAACTGTTTTTT. This codes for CASSQVEGKLFF.